This record looks at one T cell receptor (beta chain) sequence and its context. As yet, its antigen is unknown. The V end was cut by 4 bases, the J end by 0 bases, with 14 bases between. This CDR3 is built from 15 residues. CDR1 and CDR2 from the germline V gene are SGHRS and YFSETQ. This record comes from a study of cytotoxic CD8 clonotypes in ibrutinib-treated CLL. Looking at the study overall: The subjects consisted of 11 to 12 relapsed/refractory and some 14 treatment-naive individuals, with roughly 17 IGHV unmutated. Study results and caveats: Stable or contracted on treatment, public clonotypes were also uncommon.

Data came from immunoSEQ multiplex PCR; TCRdb stores just in-frame clones and leaves some out. The sample carries tens of thousands of clones, approximately 68% recorded once. The TCR comes from a human donor with chronic lymphocytic leukemia. Here the sequenced sample was PBMCs, taken after 24 months of ibrutinib treatment. The V gene is TRBV5-1, the J gene TRBJ2-7; no reliable D call. The CDR3 DNA reads as TGCGCCAGCAGCGACGGGTCGGTTGACTCCTACGAGCAGTACTTC. Translation gives CASSDGSVDSYEQYF.